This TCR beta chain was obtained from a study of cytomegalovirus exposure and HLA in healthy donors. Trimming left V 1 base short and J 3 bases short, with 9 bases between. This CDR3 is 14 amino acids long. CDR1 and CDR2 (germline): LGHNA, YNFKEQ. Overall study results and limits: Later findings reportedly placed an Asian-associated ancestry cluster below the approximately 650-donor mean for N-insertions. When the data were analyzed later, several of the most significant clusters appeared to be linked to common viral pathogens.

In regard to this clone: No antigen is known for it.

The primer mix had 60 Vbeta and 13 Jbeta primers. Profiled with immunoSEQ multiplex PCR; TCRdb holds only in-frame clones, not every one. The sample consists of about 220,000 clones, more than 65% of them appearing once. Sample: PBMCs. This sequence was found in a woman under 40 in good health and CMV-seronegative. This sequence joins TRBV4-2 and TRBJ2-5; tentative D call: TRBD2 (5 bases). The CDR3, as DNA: TGTGCCAGCAGCCAAGTAACGGGGAAAGAGACCCAGTACTTC. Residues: CASSQVTGKETQYF.